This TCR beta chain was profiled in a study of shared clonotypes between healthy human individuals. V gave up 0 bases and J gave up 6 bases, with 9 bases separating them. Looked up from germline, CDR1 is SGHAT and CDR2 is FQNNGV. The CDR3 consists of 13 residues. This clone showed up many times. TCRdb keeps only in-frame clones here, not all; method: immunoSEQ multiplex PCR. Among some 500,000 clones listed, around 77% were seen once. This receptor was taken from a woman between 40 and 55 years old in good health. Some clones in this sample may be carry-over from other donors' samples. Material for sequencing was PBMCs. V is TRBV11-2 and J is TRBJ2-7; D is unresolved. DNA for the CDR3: TGTGCCAGCAGCTTAGATCACCGGACCGAGCAGTACTTC. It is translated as CASSLDHRTEQYF.